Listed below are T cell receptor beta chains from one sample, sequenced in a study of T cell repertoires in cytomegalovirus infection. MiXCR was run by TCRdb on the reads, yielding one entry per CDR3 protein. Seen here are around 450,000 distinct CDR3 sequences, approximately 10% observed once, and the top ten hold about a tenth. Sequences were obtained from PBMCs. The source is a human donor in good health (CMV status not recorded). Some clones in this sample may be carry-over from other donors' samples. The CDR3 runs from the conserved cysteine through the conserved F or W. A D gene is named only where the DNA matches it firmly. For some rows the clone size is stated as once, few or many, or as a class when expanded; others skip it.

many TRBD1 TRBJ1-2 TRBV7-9 CASSFGQAQGGYTF TGTGCCAGCAGCTTTGGACAGGCCCAGGGCGGCTACACCTTC
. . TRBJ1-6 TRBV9 CASSLGAALHKHNSPLHF TGTGCCAGCAGCCTGGGGGCAGCCCTCCACAAACATAATTCACCCCTCCACTTT
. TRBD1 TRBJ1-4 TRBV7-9 CASSPPLRDRVITNEKLFF TGTGCCAGCAGCCCACCCCTTCGGGACAGGGTAATTACTAATGAAAAACTGTTTTTT
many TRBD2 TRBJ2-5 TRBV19 CASQDSGGVRETQYF TGTGCCAGCCAAGATAGCGGGGGGGTGCGGGAGACCCAGTACTTC
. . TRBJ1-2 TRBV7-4 CASTLEVPGYGYTF TGTGCCAGCACCTTGGAGGTCCCAGGGTATGGCTACACCTTC
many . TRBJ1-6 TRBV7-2 CASSLRDSGHSPLHF TGTGCCAGCAGCTTACGGGACTCAGGCCATTCACCCCTCCACTTT
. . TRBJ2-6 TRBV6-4 CASSDWASGANVLTF TGTGCCAGCAGTGACTGGGCATCTGGGGCCAACGTCCTGACTTTC
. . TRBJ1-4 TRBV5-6 CASSLFGVTANEKLFF TGTGCCAGCAGCTTGTTCGGGGTTACGGCTAATGAAAAACTGTTTTTT
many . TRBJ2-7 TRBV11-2 CASSIFRGEQYF TGTGCCAGCAGCATCTTCAGGGGAGAGCAGTACTTC
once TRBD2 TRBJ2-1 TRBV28 CASRRGREIYEQFF TGTGCCAGCAGGCGTGGGCGGGAGATATATGAGCAGTTCTTC
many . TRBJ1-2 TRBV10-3 CAISETGARGYTF TGTGCCATCAGTGAAACGGGGGCGAGAGGCTACACCTTC
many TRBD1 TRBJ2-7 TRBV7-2 CASSLGQKSNEQYF TGTGCCAGCAGCCTGGGACAGAAGAGTAACGAGCAGTACTTC
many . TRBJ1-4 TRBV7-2 CASSPSTNEKLFF TGTGCCAGCAGCCCTTCAACTAATGAAAAACTGTTTTTT
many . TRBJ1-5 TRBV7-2 CASSLSLGGSNQPQHF TGTGCCAGCAGCTTATCTTTAGGGGGAAGTAATCAGCCCCAGCATTTT
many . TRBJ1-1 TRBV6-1 CASSGAGGGTEAFF TGTGCCAGCAGTGGCGCGGGGGGGGGCACTGAAGCTTTCTTT
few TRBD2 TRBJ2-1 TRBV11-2 CASSSSGRANEQFF TGTGCCAGCAGCTCTAGCGGGAGGGCCAATGAGCAGTTCTTC
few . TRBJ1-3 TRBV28 CASSLVRSSGNTIYF TGTGCCAGCAGTTTAGTAAGGAGCTCTGGAAACACCATATATTTT
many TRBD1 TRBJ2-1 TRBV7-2 CASSLDRGIRSYNEQFF TGTGCCAGCAGCCTTGACAGGGGGATAAGGTCCTACAATGAGCAGTTCTTC
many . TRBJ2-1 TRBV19 CASKVGAIGIGEQFF TGTGCCAGTAAAGTTGGGGCTATTGGGATCGGGGAGCAGTTCTTC
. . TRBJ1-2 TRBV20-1 CSANRVSDYGYTF TGCAGTGCTAACAGGGTTAGCGACTATGGCTACACCTTC
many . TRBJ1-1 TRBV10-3 CAIRPSVETEAFF TGTGCCATCAGACCCTCAGTGGAAACTGAAGCTTTCTTT
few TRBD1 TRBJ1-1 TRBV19 CASSSRDRGRRGEAFF TGTGCCAGTAGTTCCCGGGACAGGGGGCGAAGGGGTGAAGCTTTCTTT
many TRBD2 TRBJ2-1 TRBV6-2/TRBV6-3 CASSRGGGRTYNEQFF TGTGCCAGCAGTCGAGGCGGCGGGAGGACCTACAATGAGCAGTTCTTC
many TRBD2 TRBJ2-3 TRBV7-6 CASSLEGTSATDTQYF TGTGCCAGCAGCTTAGAGGGGACTAGCGCGACAGATACGCAGTATTTT
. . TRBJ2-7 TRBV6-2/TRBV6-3 CASSRTYYEQYF TGTGCCAGCAGTCGGACTTATTACGAGCAGTACTTC
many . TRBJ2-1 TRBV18 CASSRNGGYNEQFF TGTGCCAGCTCACGGAACGGGGGTTACAATGAGCAGTTCTTC
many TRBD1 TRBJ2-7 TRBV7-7 CASSLGQGSTYEQYF TGTGCCAGCAGCTTAGGACAGGGTAGCACCTACGAGCAGTACTTC
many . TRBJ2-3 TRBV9 CASSVDGTYTQYF TGTGCCAGCAGCGTAGATGGGACATATACGCAGTATTTT
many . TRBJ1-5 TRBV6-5 CASSYIKRGSQPQHF TGTGCCAGCAGTTACATTAAAAGGGGGAGTCAGCCCCAGCATTTT
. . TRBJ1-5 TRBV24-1 CATSDEGEPPHF TGTGCCACCAGTGATGAAGGGGAGCCCCCGCATTTT
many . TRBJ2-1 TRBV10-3 CAIRAVGNEQFF TGTGCCATCAGGGCCGTAGGGAATGAGCAGTTCTTC
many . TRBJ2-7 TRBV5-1 CASTMGRSSYEQYF TGCGCCAGCACCATGGGACGTTCCTCCTACGAGCAGTACTTC
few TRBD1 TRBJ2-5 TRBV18 CASGPGQGEETQYF TGTGCCAGCGGCCCGGGACAGGGAGAAGAGACCCAGTACTTC
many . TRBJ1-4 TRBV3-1 CASSPGRINEKLFF TGTGCCAGCAGCCCCGGACGCATTAATGAAAAACTGTTTTTT